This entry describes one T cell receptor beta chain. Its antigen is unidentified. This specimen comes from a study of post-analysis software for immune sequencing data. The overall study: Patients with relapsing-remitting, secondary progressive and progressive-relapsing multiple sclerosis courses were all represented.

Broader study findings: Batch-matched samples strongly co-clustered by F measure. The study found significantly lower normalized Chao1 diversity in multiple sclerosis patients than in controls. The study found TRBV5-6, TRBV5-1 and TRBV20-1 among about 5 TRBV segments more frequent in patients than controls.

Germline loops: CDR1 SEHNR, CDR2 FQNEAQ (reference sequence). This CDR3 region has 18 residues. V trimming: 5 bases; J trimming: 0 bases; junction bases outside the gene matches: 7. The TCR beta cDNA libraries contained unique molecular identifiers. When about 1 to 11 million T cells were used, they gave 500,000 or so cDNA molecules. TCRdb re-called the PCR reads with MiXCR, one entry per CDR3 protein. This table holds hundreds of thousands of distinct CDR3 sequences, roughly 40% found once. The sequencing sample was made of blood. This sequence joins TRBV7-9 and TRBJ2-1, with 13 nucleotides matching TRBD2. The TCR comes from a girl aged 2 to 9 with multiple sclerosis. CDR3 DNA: TGTGCCAGCAGCCCGGGACTAGCGGGACCAAGCTCCTACAATGAGCAGTTCTTC. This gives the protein CASSPGLAGPSSYNEQFF.